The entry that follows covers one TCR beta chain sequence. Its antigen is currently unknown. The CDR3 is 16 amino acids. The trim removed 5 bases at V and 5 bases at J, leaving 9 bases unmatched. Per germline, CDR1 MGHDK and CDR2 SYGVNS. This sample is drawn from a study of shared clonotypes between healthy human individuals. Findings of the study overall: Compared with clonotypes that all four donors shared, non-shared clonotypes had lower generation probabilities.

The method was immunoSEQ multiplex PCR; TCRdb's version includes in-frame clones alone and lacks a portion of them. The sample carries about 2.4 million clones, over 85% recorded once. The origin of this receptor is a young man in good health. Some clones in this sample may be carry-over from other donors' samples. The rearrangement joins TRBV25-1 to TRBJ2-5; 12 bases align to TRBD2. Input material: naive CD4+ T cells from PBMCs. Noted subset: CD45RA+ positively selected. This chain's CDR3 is CASSPRLAGVRETQYF. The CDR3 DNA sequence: TGTGCCAGCAGTCCACGACTAGCGGGAGTGCGTGAGACCCAGTACTTC.